Each of the 10 T cell receptor beta chains below was sequenced from the same sample in a study of cytomegalovirus exposure and HLA in healthy donors. Sequencing was performed with immunoSEQ multiplex PCR; in TCRdb, only in-frame clones are kept and a portion is missing. The sample has hundreds of thousands of clones, over 65% seen once. The material sequenced was PBMCs. Receptors originate from a young woman in good health and CMV-seronegative.

The J gene is TRBJ1-2, the V gene TRBV10-3; D not certain. The CDR3 consists of 14 residues. The germline V gene encodes CDR1 ENHRY and CDR2 SYGVKD. The V and J ends lost 5 bases and 4 bases respectively, with 14 bases between them. The CDR3: CAISFGPAPYGYTF. DNA of the CDR3: TGTGCCATCAGTTTCGGACCCGCACCCTATGGCTACACCTTC.

This CDR3 reads CATSSPRQGSSYEQYF. DNA of the CDR3: TGTGCCACCAGCAGTCCACGGCAGGGGTCCTCCTACGAGCAGTACTTC. This chain links TRBV15 with TRBJ2-7, with D possibly TRBD1 on 6 matching bases. The CDR3 length is 16 residues. CDR1 and CDR2 (germline): LNHNV, YYDKDF (reference sequence). V was clipped by 3 bases and J by 0 bases, with 15 bases between them.

Here the CDR3 DNA reads TGCGCCAGCAGCTTAGGGGATGGTAACACTGAAGCTTTCTTT. Translating it yields CASSLGDGNTEAFF. The rearrangement links TRBV5-1 to TRBJ1-1; tentative D call: TRBD1 (5 bases). Germline V CDR1 and CDR2: SGHRS, YFSETQ. V was cut by 2 bases and J by 2 bases, with 10 bases left in between. The CDR3 spans 14 residues.

J is TRBJ2-6 and V is TRBV4-1; D gene uncertain. This CDR3 is 15 amino acids long. V lost 1 base and J 2 bases, leaving 6 bases between the germline ends. CDR1 is MGHRA and CDR2 is YSYEKL in the germline V gene. CDR3 DNA sequence: TGCGCCAGCAGCCAAGTTCCCCCTGGGGCCAACGTCCTGACTTTC. Its translation: CASSQVPPGANVLTF.

V gene TRBV29-1 combines with J gene TRBJ1-1, with D possibly being TRBD1 (5 bases). The CDR3 loop spans 13 amino acids. Between the trimmed V and J ends, which lost 0 bases and 4 bases, there was a span of 9 bases. Germline V gives CDR1 SQVTM, CDR2 ANQGSEA. CDR3 loop: CSVEDGTFTEAFF. CDR3 DNA: TGCAGCGTTGAAGATGGGACTTTCACTGAAGCTTTCTTT.

Here the CDR3 reads CASSYGVQDTQYF. The CDR3 DNA reads TGTGCCAGCAGTTACGGAGTTCAAGATACGCAGTATTTT. The chain is built from TRBV6-6 and TRBJ2-3; the D is unclear. The CDR3 length is 13 residues. The germline V and J ends were trimmed by 2 bases and 5 bases, with 8 bases remaining between them. In germline, CDR1 is MNHNY, CDR2 SVGAGI (reference sequence).

This chain joins TRBV7-9 and TRBJ2-3; 7 positions agree with TRBD2. This CDR3 is built from 18 residues. V dropped 3 bases and J dropped 0; count of bases not matched to a gene: 12. Per germline, CDR1 SEHNR and CDR2 FQNEAQ (reference sequence). In nucleotides, the CDR3 is TGTGCCAGCAGCTTGGGCGCTAGCGGAGCCCCTAGCACAGATACGCAGTATTTT. Translating gives CASSLGASGAPSTDTQYF.

This chain connects TRBV9 to TRBJ1-4, with D possibly TRBD1 on 5 matching bases. The CDR3 is 16 residues long. The germline V gene encodes CDR1 SGDLS and CDR2 YYNGEE. V lost 0 bases, J lost 8 bases, and 17 bases lay in between. CDR3 sequence: CASSVVPDSPWEKLFF. The CDR3 DNA is TGTGCCAGCAGCGTAGTCCCTGACAGCCCATGGGAAAAACTGTTTTTT.

The chain employs TRBV15 and TRBJ2-2; D possibly corresponds to TRBD1 (7 bases). V lost 3 bases and J lost 1, with 12 bases in between. The CDR3 runs 16 residues. In germline, CDR1 is LNHNV, CDR2 YYDKDF (reference sequence). DNA for the CDR3: TGTGCCACCAGCAGGGAGGGGACAGTGAACACCGGGGAGCTGTTTTTT. This sequence encodes CATSREGTVNTGELFF.

CDR3 coding DNA: TGTGCCAGCAGCTTAATGGGGACAGGCCGGAGGGAACCCCTCCACTTT. Translated, it gives CASSLMGTGRREPLHF. The V call is TRBV7-9, the J call TRBJ1-6; 8 nucleotides align to TRBD1. The V and J ends lost 2 bases and 12 bases, in that order; junction bases with no gene match: 12. The CDR3 consists of 16 residues. Germline values: CDR1 SEHNR, CDR2 FQNEAQ (reference sequence).